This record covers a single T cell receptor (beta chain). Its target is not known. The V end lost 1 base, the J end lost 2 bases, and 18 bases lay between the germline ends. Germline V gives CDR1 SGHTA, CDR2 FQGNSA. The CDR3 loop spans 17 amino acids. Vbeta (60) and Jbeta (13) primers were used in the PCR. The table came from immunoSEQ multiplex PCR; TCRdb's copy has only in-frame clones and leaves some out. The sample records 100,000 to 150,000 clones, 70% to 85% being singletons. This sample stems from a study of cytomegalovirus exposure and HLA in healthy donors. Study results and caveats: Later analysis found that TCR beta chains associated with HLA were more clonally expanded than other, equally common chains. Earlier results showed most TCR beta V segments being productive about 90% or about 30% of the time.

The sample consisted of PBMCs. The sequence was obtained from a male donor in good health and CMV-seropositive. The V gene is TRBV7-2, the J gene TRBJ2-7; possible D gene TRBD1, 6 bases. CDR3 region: CASSLVGGSPVTYEQYF. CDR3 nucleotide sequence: TGTGCCAGCAGCTTAGTAGGGGGTAGTCCGGTAACCTACGAGCAGTACTTC.